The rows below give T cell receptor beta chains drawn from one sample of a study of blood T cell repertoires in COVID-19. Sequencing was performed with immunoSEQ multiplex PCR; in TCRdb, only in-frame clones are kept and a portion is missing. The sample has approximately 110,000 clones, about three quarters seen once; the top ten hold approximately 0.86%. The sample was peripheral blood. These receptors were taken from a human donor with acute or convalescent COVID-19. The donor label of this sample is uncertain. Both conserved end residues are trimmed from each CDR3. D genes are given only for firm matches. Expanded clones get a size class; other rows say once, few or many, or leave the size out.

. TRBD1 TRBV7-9 ASSWDSGGAF
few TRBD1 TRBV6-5 ASRDDRVSGYT
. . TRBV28 ASSAPGKDGYT
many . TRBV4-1 ASSQTPVRPQH
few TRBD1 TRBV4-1 ASSPPGQGSYEQY
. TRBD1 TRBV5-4 ASSSGQDRGELF
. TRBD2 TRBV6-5 ASSSKRGLYSLQF
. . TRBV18 ASSPSPTSGNTIY
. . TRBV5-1 ASSLGHRDLGEQY
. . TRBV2 ASRGVGNTIY
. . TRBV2 ASSRRQHLNTEAF
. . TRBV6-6 ASSSRDIEKLF
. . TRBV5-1 ASSLAPDSYNEQF
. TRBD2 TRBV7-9 ASSIIRGAYNEQF
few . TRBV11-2 ASSASGDTGELF
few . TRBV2 ASVRVGNTIY
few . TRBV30 AWSPKGRGSNQPQH
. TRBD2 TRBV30 AWTPPGTSGGAGYNEQF
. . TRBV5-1 ASSPGSGGVNTEAF